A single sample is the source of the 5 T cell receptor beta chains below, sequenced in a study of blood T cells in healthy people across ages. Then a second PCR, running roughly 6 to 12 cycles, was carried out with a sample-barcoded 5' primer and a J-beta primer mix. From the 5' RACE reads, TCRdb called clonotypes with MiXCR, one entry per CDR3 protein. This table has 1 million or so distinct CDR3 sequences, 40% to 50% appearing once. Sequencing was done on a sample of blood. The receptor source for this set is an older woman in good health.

In DNA, the CDR3 is TGTGCCAGCAGCTCGATCCAGGGTGAAAAACTGTTTTTT. Amino acid sequence: CASSSIQGEKLFF. V gene TRBV7-6 combines with J gene TRBJ1-4, with TRBD1 as a possible D gene (5 bases). The CDR3 has 13 residues. Between the trimmed V and J ends, which lost 4 bases and 7 bases, there was a span of 10 bases. Looked up from germline, CDR1 is SGHVS and CDR2 is FNYEAQ.

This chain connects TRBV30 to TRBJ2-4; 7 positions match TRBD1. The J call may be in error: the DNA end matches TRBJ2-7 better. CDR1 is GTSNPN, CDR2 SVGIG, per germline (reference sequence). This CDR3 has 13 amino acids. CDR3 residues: CAWSADRNYEQYF. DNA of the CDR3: TGTGCCTGGAGTGCGGACAGGAACTACGAGCAGTACTTC.

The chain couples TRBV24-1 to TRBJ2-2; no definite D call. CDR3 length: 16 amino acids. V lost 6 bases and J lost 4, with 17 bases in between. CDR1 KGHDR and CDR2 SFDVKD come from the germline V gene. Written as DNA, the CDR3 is TGTGCCACCAGTCCCCCCGGTCGGGCGAGCACCGGGGAGCTGTTTTTT. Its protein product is CATSPPGRASTGELFF.

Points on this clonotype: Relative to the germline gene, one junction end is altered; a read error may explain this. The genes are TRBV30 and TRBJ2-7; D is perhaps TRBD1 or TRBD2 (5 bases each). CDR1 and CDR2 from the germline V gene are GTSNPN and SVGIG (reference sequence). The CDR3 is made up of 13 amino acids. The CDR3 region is CTWSSGTPYEQYF. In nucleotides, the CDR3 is TGTACCTGGAGTTCGGGGACCCCCTACGAGCAGTACTTC.

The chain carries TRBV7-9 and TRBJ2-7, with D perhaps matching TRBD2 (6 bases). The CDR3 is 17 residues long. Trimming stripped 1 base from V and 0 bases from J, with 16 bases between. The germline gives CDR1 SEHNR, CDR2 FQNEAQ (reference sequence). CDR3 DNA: TGTGCCAGCAGCTTAGGGCGCCCTAGCGACTACTCCTACGAGCAGTACTTC. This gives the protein CASSLGRPSDYSYEQYF. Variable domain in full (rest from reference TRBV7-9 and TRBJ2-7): DTGVSQNPRHKITKRGQNVTFRCDPISEHNRLYWYRQTLGQGPEFLTYFQNEAQLEKSRLLSDRFSAERPKGSFSTLEIQRTEQGDSAMYLCASSLGRPSDYSYEQYFGPGTRLTVT.